The sample holds a few counts of the clone carrying this TCR beta chain. Its matching antigen is unknown. Each CDR3 protein is one row after TCRdb ran MiXCR on the reads. The repertoire holds approximately 770,000 distinct CDR3 sequences, 25% to 35% seen once, with about 12% in the top ten. The sample belongs to a study of T cell repertoires in cytomegalovirus infection. Across the study: The authors relied on CMV epitopes, both recently identified HLA-C-restricted and well-studied HLA-B-restricted. Through public TCR beta signatures, both CMV infection and matching HLA type were indicated. Regarding the study as a whole: It was HLA-C-restricted CMV-specific TCR beta clonotypes that dominated the response ex vivo.

This CDR3 is built from 18 residues. V was clipped by 2 bases and J by 1 base, with 15 bases between them. Per the germline V gene, CDR1 is SGHNT and CDR2 is YENEEA. The sequence was obtained from a human donor in good health (CMV status not recorded). Some clones in this sample may be carry-over from other donors' samples. V and J are TRBV11-3 and TRBJ1-6; D gene ambiguous. The sample in question was cultured CD8+ T cells from PBMCs, obtained from culture after CMV antigen stimulation. This CDR3 reads CASSLYPLGRSYNSPLHF. In nucleotides, the CDR3 is TGTGCCAGCAGCTTATACCCCTTAGGAAGGTCCTATAATTCACCCCTCCACTTT.